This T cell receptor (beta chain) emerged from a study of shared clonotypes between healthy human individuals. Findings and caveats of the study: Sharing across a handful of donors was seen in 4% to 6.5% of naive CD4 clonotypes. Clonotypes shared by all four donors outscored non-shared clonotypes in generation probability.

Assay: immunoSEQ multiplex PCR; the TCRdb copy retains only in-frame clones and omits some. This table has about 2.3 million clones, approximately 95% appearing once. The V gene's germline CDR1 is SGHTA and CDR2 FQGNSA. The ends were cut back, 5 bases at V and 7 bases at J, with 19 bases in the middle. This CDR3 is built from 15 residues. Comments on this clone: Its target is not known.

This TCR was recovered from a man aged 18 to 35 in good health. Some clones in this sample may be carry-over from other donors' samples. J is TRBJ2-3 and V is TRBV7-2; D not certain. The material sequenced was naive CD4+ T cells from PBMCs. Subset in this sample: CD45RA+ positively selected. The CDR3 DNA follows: TGTGCCAGCAGCCCCTACGGTGGGAAGCTCAATACGCAGTATTTT. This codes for CASSPYGGKLNTQYF.